A single sample gave rise to the 31 T cell receptor beta chains below, sequenced in a study of T cell responses to AZD1222 COVID-19 vaccine. Assay: immunoSEQ multiplex PCR; the TCRdb copy retains only in-frame clones and omits some. Of about 110,000 clones listed, 70% to 90% were seen once; the top ten hold about 3.3%. The sequencing here drew on peripheral blood, taken on day 0 of AZD1222 vaccination. Receptors originate from an adult in good health.

The chain employs TRBV24-1 and TRBJ1-5; perhaps TRBD1 as D (5 bases). Trimming left V 4 bases short and J 7 bases short, with 13 bases between. CDR1 KGHDR and CDR2 SFDVKD come from the germline V gene. The CDR3 consists of 14 residues. The CDR3 nucleotides are TGTGCCACCAGTGAGCCCAGGGTTGAACAGCCCCAGCATTTT. Amino acid sequence: CATSEPRVEQPQHF.

The chain joins TRBV4-1 to TRBJ1-4; tentatively, D is TRBD1 (5 bases). Germline V gene sequence: CDR1 MGHRA, CDR2 YSYEKL. The length of the CDR3 is 13 residues. V shed 0 bases and J shed 8 bases, with 7 bases lying between them. Here the CDR3 DNA reads TGCGCCAGCAGCCAAGATCAGGGAGAAAAACTGTTTTTT. It is translated as CASSQDQGEKLFF.

This sequence joins TRBV7-9 and TRBJ2-7, with 9 bases that match TRBD2. From germline, CDR1 is SEHNR and CDR2 FQNEAQ (reference sequence). The J segment lost 6 bases and the V segment lost 5 bases, leaving 11 bases of the junction unmatched. This CDR3 is built from 15 residues. The CDR3 spells CASSKDLAGVSEQYF. In DNA, the CDR3 is TGTGCCAGCAGCAAAGACTTAGCGGGAGTTAGCGAGCAGTACTTC.

This clone appeared once. The rearrangement uses TRBV28 and TRBJ1-1, with D possibly matching TRBD1 (6 bases). The CDR3 has 13 amino acids. Looked up from germline, CDR1 is MDHEN and CDR2 is SYDVKM. V lost 5 bases to trimming and J lost 5 bases, with 12 bases between them. CDR3 loop: CASSNRVGTEAFF. CDR3 sequence (DNA): TGTGCCAGCAGTAACAGGGTGGGTACTGAAGCTTTCTTT.

This chain joins TRBV10-1 and TRBJ1-1; D not resolved. Germline CDR1 reads WNHNN; CDR2 reads SYGVQD (reference sequence). There are 13 residues in the CDR3. Trimming stripped 5 bases from V and 5 bases from J, with 12 bases between. CDR3 in DNA: TGCGCCAGCAGTTCTAGGCTGTCTACTGAAGCTTTCTTT. Its protein is CASSSRLSTEAFF.

V and J are TRBV4-3 and TRBJ2-3, with TRBD1 as a possible D gene (5 bases). CDR1 is LGHNA and CDR2 is YSLEER in the germline V gene. The CDR3 consists of 15 residues. Trimming stripped 5 bases from V and 1 base from J, with 13 bases between. The DNA for the CDR3 is TGCGCCAGCAGCAGACAGCCCCTAGGCACAGATACGCAGTATTTT. Protein sequence: CASSRQPLGTDTQYF.

In DNA, the CDR3 is TGTGCCAGCAGTAAAGGGTTGAGGGATTCACCCCTCCACTTT. Translating it yields CASSKGLRDSPLHF. The chain joins TRBV4-2 to TRBJ1-6, with D uncertain. From germline, CDR1 is LGHNA and CDR2 YNFKEQ. The CDR3 covers 14 residues. V shed 6 bases and J shed 8 bases, with 14 bases lying between them.

This clone has a handful of counts. This chain uses TRBV4-3 with TRBJ1-2; D uncertain. Germline V CDR1 and CDR2: LGHNA, YSLEER. V was trimmed by 0 bases and J by 8 bases, leaving 13 bases between them. The CDR3 contains 14 residues. The CDR3 here is CASSQDTGRTGYTF. The CDR3 nucleotides read TGCGCCAGCAGCCAAGATACGGGTCGGACGGGCTACACCTTC.

This clone appeared a few times. The rearrangement uses TRBV11-2 and TRBJ1-6; a possible D gene is TRBD1 (5 bases). V shed 2 bases and J shed 10 bases, with 18 bases lying between them. From germline, CDR1 is SGHAT and CDR2 FQNNGV. This CDR3 has 16 amino acids. CDR3 nucleotides: TGTGCCAGCAGCTTACCGCAGGGCGTAGTGGGGTCACCCCTCCACTTT. Its protein product is CASSLPQGVVGSPLHF.

V gene TRBV2 combines with J gene TRBJ1-2, with D possibly being TRBD1 (5 bases). Trimming removed 0 bases at V and 4 bases at J, with 12 bases between. The CDR3 consists of 15 residues. Germline assignment: CDR1 SNHLY and CDR2 FYNNEI. The CDR3 DNA reads as TGTGCCAGCAGTGAAGCAACACAGGCCTTCTATGGCTACACCTTC. Encoded protein: CASSEATQAFYGYTF.

This clone was seen just once. The CDR3 is CASPLGLVGNQPQHF. CDR3 bases: TGTGCCAGCCCTCTGGGGTTAGTCGGCAATCAGCCCCAGCATTTT. The V call is TRBV27, the J call TRBJ1-5; D is undetermined. Germline V gene data show CDR1 as MNHEY and CDR2 as SMNVEV (reference sequence). The CDR3 contains 15 residues. V dropped 8 bases and J dropped 2 bases, with 16 bases sitting between them.

The chain employs TRBV28 and TRBJ1-2; a weak D match, TRBD1 (6 bases). The CDR3 runs 13 residues. From germline, CDR1 is MDHEN and CDR2 SYDVKM. Trimming took 8 bases from V and 7 from J, leaving 17 bases between them. The CDR3 protein is CASHSGGTSGYTF. Here the CDR3 DNA reads TGTGCCAGCCACTCGGGAGGGACAAGTGGCTACACCTTC.

This sequence joins TRBV6-4 and TRBJ2-5; 10 bases are a match to TRBD2. The CDR3 totals 17 residues. Trimming removed 6 bases from V and 1 base from J; junction bases left unmatched: 11. Looked up from germline, CDR1 is MRHNA and CDR2 is SNTAGT. The CDR3: CASSRPLAGASQETQYF. CDR3 DNA: TGTGCCAGCAGCCGGCCCCTAGCGGGGGCGAGCCAAGAGACCCAGTACTTC.

The rearrangement joins TRBV20-1 to TRBJ1-2; 9 bases match TRBD1. The germline V gene has CDR1 DFQATT and CDR2 SNEGSKA (reference sequence). This CDR3 comprises 14 residues. V trimming: 3 bases; J trimming: 4 bases; junction bases outside the gene matches: 6. The CDR3 loop reads CSASRGQGGYGYTF. CDR3 in DNA: TGCAGTGCTAGTAGGGGACAGGGCGGCTATGGCTACACCTTC.

The genes are TRBV28 and TRBJ2-3; tentative D call: TRBD2 (5 bases). Germline lookup yields CDR1 MDHEN and CDR2 SYDVKM. The length of the CDR3 is 15 residues. V lost 8 bases, J lost 4 bases, and 19 bases lay in between. The CDR3 nucleotides are TGTGCCAGCTCGCTCCCTCTAGCAGGCCCAGATACGCAGTATTTT. Translating it yields CASSLPLAGPDTQYF.

The chain employs TRBV18 and TRBJ1-6; 9 nucleotides align to TRBD1. Germline CDR1 reads KGHSH; CDR2 reads LQKENI. The CDR3 spans 13 residues. V lost 8 bases, J lost 7 bases, and 3 bases stayed unmatched. The DNA of the CDR3 is TGTGCCAGCGAGGGACAGGGCAATTCACCCCTCCACTTT. Amino acid sequence: CASEGQGNSPLHF.

This rearrangement joins TRBV19 to TRBJ1-1; TRBD1 matches at 9 bases. The CDR3 sequence is 16 residues long. Germline V gives CDR1 LNHDA, CDR2 SQIVND (reference sequence). V lost 4 bases, J lost 8 bases, and 14 bases stayed unmatched. The CDR3 sequence is CASSTGQGLRRGEAFF. DNA of the CDR3: TGTGCCAGTAGTACCGGACAGGGGCTACGGAGGGGAGAAGCTTTCTTT.

The DNA for the CDR3 is TGTGCCAGCAGTTCCGGGACTCCGACGTTCTTC. Encoded protein: CASSSGTPTFF. V is TRBV6-6 and J is TRBJ2-1; a possible D gene is TRBD2 (6 bases). Germline V gene lookup returns CDR1 MNHNY and CDR2 SVGAGI (reference sequence). Trimming took 4 bases from V and 15 from J, leaving 13 bases between them. CDR3 length: 11 amino acids.

The J gene is TRBJ2-1, the V gene TRBV6-4, with TRBD2 matching 10 bases. The CDR3 is made up of 13 amino acids. V gave up 4 bases and J gave up 8 bases; unmatched junction bases: 2. Germline-derived CDR1 and CDR2 are MRHNA and SNTAGT. DNA of the CDR3: TGTGCCAGCAGTGCTGGACTAGCGGATGAGCAGTTCTTC. Encoded protein: CASSAGLADEQFF.

The chain couples TRBV18 to TRBJ2-5; D gene ambiguous. This CDR3 region has 11 residues. CDR1 is KGHSH and CDR2 is LQKENI in the germline V gene. V lost 3 bases and J lost 9, with 8 bases in between. CDR3 in DNA: TGTGCCAGCTCACCTGGCGCGCCCCAGTACTTC. Residues: CASSPGAPQYF.

This clone was seen a single time. This chain links TRBV3-1 (or the pseudogene TRBV3-2) with TRBJ2-6, with D possibly being TRBD2 (6 bases). V lost 3 bases and J 3 bases, leaving 18 bases between the germline ends. This CDR3 region has 18 residues. Germline loops: CDR1 LGHDT, CDR2 YNNKEL (reference sequence). In DNA, the CDR3 is TGTGCCAGCAGCCACTCAGGCGGCGGGGTCCGTGGGGCCAACGTCCTGACTTTC. Its protein product is CASSHSGGGVRGANVLTF.

The rearrangement uses TRBV19 and TRBJ2-6; D gene uncertain. Trimming cost V 2 bases and J 0 bases, with 23 bases left between them. CDR3 size: 21 residues. The germline CDR1 and CDR2 sequences are LNHDA and SQIVND (reference sequence). This CDR3 is CASSIRSPRATDNSGANVLTF. The CDR3 region has the DNA TGTGCCAGTAGTATAAGGTCCCCACGGGCCACCGACAACTCTGGGGCCAACGTCCTGACTTTC.

This chain uses TRBV2 with TRBJ1-6; TRBD1 might be the D (5 bases). The CDR3 consists of 15 residues. The V gene's germline CDR1 is SNHLY and CDR2 FYNNEI. Trimming stripped 2 bases from V and 6 bases from J, with 11 bases between. The CDR3 nucleotides read TGTGCCAGCAGTGAATACGGGGCCAGTAATTCACCCCTCCACTTT. Translation: CASSEYGASNSPLHF.

The chain uses TRBV29-1 and TRBJ1-2; 7 bases line up with TRBD1. Germline V lookup: CDR1 SQVTM, CDR2 ANQGSEA. The CDR3 is made up of 15 amino acids. J gave up 6 bases and V 0 bases, and 10 bases lay outside the gene matches. The CDR3 here is CSVEDGGDREDGYTF. CDR3 nucleotides: TGCAGCGTTGAAGATGGAGGCGACAGGGAGGATGGCTACACCTTC. The full variable domain, rest sourced from reference TRBV29-1 and TRBJ1-2, is SAVISQKPSRDICQRGTSLTIQCQVDSQVTMMFWYRQQPGQSLTLIATANQGSEATYESGFVIDKFPISRPNLTFSTLTVSNMSPEDSSIYLCSVEDGGDREDGYTFGSGTRLTVV.

The chain has TRBV5-1 and TRBJ2-7; D is perhaps TRBD1 (6 bases). The germline V gene encodes CDR1 SGHRS and CDR2 YFSETQ. CDR3 length: 13 residues. The ends were cut back, 5 bases at V and 5 bases at J, with 14 bases in the middle. This CDR3 is CASSGQGYHEQYF. CDR3 sequence (DNA): TGCGCCAGCAGTGGGCAGGGGTATCACGAGCAGTACTTC.

The chain has TRBV7-2 and TRBJ2-3; 11 nucleotides line up with TRBD2. V lost 5 bases and J lost 4; bases outside the gene matches: 8. Per the germline V gene, CDR1 is SGHTA and CDR2 is FQGNSA. The CDR3 is made up of 16 amino acids. CDR3 sequence reads: CASSLFTGLAADTQYF. The CDR3 coding sequence is TGTGCCAGCAGCCTATTCACGGGACTAGCGGCAGATACGCAGTATTTT.

V usage is TRBV11-1 and J usage is TRBJ2-1, with 9 bases identical to TRBD1. With 2 bases clipped from V and 6 bases from J, the junction kept 8 bases outside the gene matches. Germline V gene data show CDR1 as SGHAT and CDR2 as FQDESV (reference sequence). This CDR3 region has 16 residues. This CDR3 is CASSLRTGTGINEQFF. The CDR3, as DNA: TGTGCCAGCAGCTTAAGGACAGGGACAGGGATCAATGAGCAGTTCTTC.

The rearrangement links TRBV7-2 to TRBJ2-1, with D perhaps TRBD1 (6 bases). The V end lost 3 bases, the J end lost 7 bases, and 13 bases lay between the germline ends. The CDR3 totals 14 residues. From germline, CDR1 is SGHTA and CDR2 FQGNSA. The CDR3 region has the DNA TGTGCCAGCAGCTTGCCTGGGGGACAAAATGAGCAGTTCTTC. Amino acid sequence: CASSLPGGQNEQFF.

The V gene is TRBV2, the J gene TRBJ2-1, with TRBD1 as a possible D gene (6 bases). CDR1 is SNHLY and CDR2 is FYNNEI in the germline V gene. Trimming shortened V by 4 bases and J by 5 bases, and 9 bases separated the two germline ends. This CDR3 is built from 13 residues. The CDR3 loop is CASSVRTDNEQFF. DNA for the CDR3: TGTGCCAGCAGTGTTAGGACAGACAATGAGCAGTTCTTC.

This clone appeared once. The chain recombines TRBV5-4 with TRBJ1-1; 8 positions agree with TRBD1. Germline V CDR1 and CDR2: SGHNT, YYREEE (reference sequence). The ends lost 4 bases at V and 1 base at J; junction bases unmatched: 6. The CDR3 has 15 residues. The CDR3 coding sequence is TGTGCCAGCAGCCACCGACAGGGGAGGAACACTGAAGCTTTCTTT. It specifies CASSHRQGRNTEAFF.

The chain is built from TRBV6-6 and TRBJ2-7; weak D call: TRBD2 (5 bases). V lost 7 bases to trimming and J lost 2 bases, with 12 bases between them. Germline V gives CDR1 MNHNY, CDR2 SVGAGI (reference sequence). The CDR3 contains 13 residues. CDR3 residues: CASTPSGTYEQYF. CDR3 DNA: TGTGCCAGCACCCCGAGCGGCACCTACGAGCAGTACTTC.